The 10 T cell receptor beta chains below all came from one sample that was sequenced in a study of T cells of healthy individuals. TCRdb processed the 5' RACE reads anew with MiXCR; each CDR3 protein has one entry. The sample contains around 79,000 distinct CDR3 sequences, about 4.8% of which appear only once. These receptors all come from a female donor in good health.

As for this clonotype: One junction end does not reproduce the germline sequence, and a read error may be involved. The chain combines TRBV2 with TRBJ2-7; 7 nucleotides match TRBD2. Germline V gene lookup returns CDR1 SNHLY and CDR2 FYNNEI. The CDR3 runs to 16 residues. The CDR3 loop is CASSGEASGASYKQYF. CDR3 nucleotides: TGTGCCAGCAGTGGGGAAGCTAGCGGAGCTTCCTACAAGCAGTACTTC. The variable domain in full, completed from reference TRBV2 and TRBJ2-7, reads EPEVTQTPSHQVTQMGQEVILRCVPISNHLYFYWYRQILGQKVEFLVSFYNNEISEKSEIFDDQFSVERPDGSNFTLKIRSTKLEDSAMYFCASSGEASGASYKQYFGPGTRLTVT.

This clonotype has ten or more counts. This chain links TRBV4-1 with TRBJ1-4; D is perhaps TRBD1 (5 bases). CDR3 size: 17 residues. The V end lost 5 bases, the J end lost 0 bases, and 16 bases lay between the germline ends. The germline V gene has CDR1 MGHRA and CDR2 YSYEKL. Here the CDR3 DNA reads TGCGCCAGCAGCGAGGGACCCGCCCGGTCAACTAATGAAAAACTGTTTTTT. As protein: CASSEGPARSTNEKLFF.

This clonotype has only a few counts. V usage is TRBV20-1 and J usage is TRBJ1-5; D may be TRBD1 (6 bases). Per germline, CDR1 DFQATT and CDR2 SNEGSKA (reference sequence). Trimming stripped 3 bases from V and 4 bases from J, with 16 bases between. The CDR3 has 15 residues. Here the CDR3 reads CSASKQGVANQPQHF. For the CDR3, the DNA is TGCAGTGCTAGTAAACAGGGCGTTGCTAATCAGCCCCAGCATTTT.

This clonotype was detected ten times or more. The chain recombines TRBV29-1 with TRBJ1-2, with D perhaps matching TRBD1 (6 bases). This CDR3 has 17 amino acids. The ends were cut back, 8 bases at V and 4 bases at J, with 29 bases in the middle. Germline CDR1 and CDR2: SQVTM and ANQGSEA. The CDR3 DNA is TGCAGCTCTTGGGAATCGGACAGCTTCCCCCCGCGCTATGGCTACACCTTC. Translated: CSSWESDSFPPRYGYTF.

This clonotype was counted only a few times. CDR3 region: CATSQGPDTQYF. The CDR3 DNA is TGTGCCACCTCCCAAGGGCCAGATACGCAGTATTTT. This rearrangement joins TRBV24-1 to TRBJ2-3; D is ambiguous. The germline V and J ends were trimmed by 9 bases and 4 bases, with 10 bases remaining between them. CDR1 KGHDR and CDR2 SFDVKD come from the germline V gene. This CDR3 is 12 amino acids long.

This clonotype was seen at least ten times. The rearrangement links TRBV6-2 or TRBV6-3 to TRBJ2-7, with D possibly called TRBD1 or TRBD2 (7 bases each). The CDR3 has 12 residues. Germline assignment: CDR1 MNHEY and CDR2 SVGEGT. With 6 bases removed from V and 7 bases from J, the gap between germline ends came to 13 bases. CDR3 bases: TGTGCCAGCAGCCCAGGGGGAGGGGAGCAGTACTTC. It translates to CASSPGGGEQYF.

Only a few counts were recorded for this clonotype. The V and J genes are TRBV7-9 and TRBJ2-3, with 13 bases aligning to TRBD2. V trimming: 5 bases; J trimming: 2 bases; junction bases outside the gene matches: 10. Germline V CDR1 and CDR2: SEHNR, FQNEAQ (reference sequence). This CDR3 region has 18 residues. DNA of the CDR3: TGTGCCAGCAGCACAGACAAACTAGCGGGAGGGCCCACAGATACGCAGTATTTT. Its protein is CASSTDKLAGGPTDTQYF.

V usage is TRBV12-3 or TRBV12-4 and J usage is TRBJ1-6; 7 positions match TRBD1. The CDR3 is 15 residues long. J lost 7 bases, V lost 5 bases, and 8 bases had no gene match. This CDR3 reads CASSRLTGSNSPLHF. CDR3 coding DNA: TGTGCCAGCAGTAGACTGACAGGGTCCAATTCACCCCTCCACTTT.

This clonotype came up many times. This rearrangement joins TRBV6-2 or TRBV6-3 to TRBJ1-4, with D unclear. CDR1 MNHEY and CDR2 SVGEGT come from the germline V gene. V was clipped by 5 bases and J by 2 bases, with 9 bases between them. The CDR3 contains 14 residues. This CDR3 is CASSHQRTNEKLFF. The CDR3 bases are TGTGCCAGCAGTCATCAAAGGACTAATGAAAAACTGTTTTTT.

There are many counts of this clonotype. This rearrangement joins TRBV6-5 to TRBJ2-6, with D possibly matching TRBD1 (5 bases). V gave up 4 bases and J gave up 0 bases, with 13 bases separating them. Germline assignment: CDR1 MNHEY and CDR2 SVGAGI. The CDR3 runs to 17 residues. CDR3: CASSFRVGLSGANVLTF. In nucleotides, the CDR3 is TGTGCCAGCAGTTTCAGGGTGGGGCTCTCTGGGGCCAACGTCCTGACTTTC.